This T cell receptor beta chain comes out of a study of blood T cell repertoires in COVID-19. Whole-study context: T cells, B-cell-depleted T cells, or PBMCs provided the cDNA or gDNA that served as material.

Per the original data handling: Amplifying reference gene primers gave estimates of nucleated cell counts. Sequencing used immunoSEQ multiplex PCR; TCRdb keeps in-frame clones, though not all of them. For V, J and clone size, that table is used; D and trimming come from the DNA. The sample includes about 39,000 clones, around 96% of them seen just once. The sequencing input was peripheral blood. The origin of this receptor is a human donor with active COVID-19. The donor label of this sample is uncertain.

The CDR3 region is CASSYSNQYEQYF. The CDR3 bases are TGTGCCAGCAGTTACTCGAATCAGTACGAGCAGTACTTC. This chain joins TRBV6-2 or TRBV6-3 and TRBJ2-7; D gene uncertain. There are 13 residues in the CDR3. Looked up from germline, CDR1 is MNHEY and CDR2 is SVGEGT. The germline V and J ends were trimmed by 0 bases and 4 bases, with 7 bases remaining between them.